These T cell receptor beta chains were read from a single sample in a study of technical replicates of blood from a few donors. Assay: immunoSEQ multiplex PCR; the TCRdb copy retains only in-frame clones and omits some. Found here are about 60,000 clones, 90% to 95% of them singletons; the top ten hold 4.3%. Material: PBMCs. Receptor source: a human donor in good health. Some clones in this sample may be carry-over from other donors' samples. Both conserved end residues are part of each CDR3. Fields, in order: CDR3 length, D gene, V gene, J gene, clone size, CDR3 DNA, CDR3 protein. D genes are given only for firm matches. Where a row states a size, it is once, few, many or the class of an expanded clone; other rows omit it.

length: 18
D: TRBD2
V: TRBV2
J: TRBJ2-1
size: -
DNA: TGTGCCAGCAGGGACCCCCACGCAGCGGCGGGGGGCTACAATGAGCAGTTCTTC
CDR3: CASRDPHAAAGGYNEQFF

length: 16
D: -
V: TRBV7-9
J: TRBJ1-2
size: -
DNA: TGTGCCAGCAGCAACAACTGGGCAGAAGGGAGCTATGGCTACACCTTC
CDR3: CASSNNWAEGSYGYTF

length: 16
D: TRBD2
V: TRBV9
J: TRBJ2-1
size: -
DNA: TGTGCCAGCAGCGGAGGACTAGCGGGGGGCTACAATGAGCAGTTCTTC
CDR3: CASSGGLAGGYNEQFF

length: 16
D: TRBD2
V: TRBV9
J: TRBJ2-5
size: once
DNA: TGTGCCAGCAGCGCCCTAGGACGGGGGGTCCAAGAGACCCAGTACTTC
CDR3: CASSALGRGVQETQYF

length: 10
D: -
V: TRBV7-9
J: TRBJ2-5
size: once
DNA: TGTGCCAGCAGCCTGGAGGCCCAGTACTTC
CDR3: CASSLEAQYF

length: 14
D: -
V: TRBV10-3
J: TRBJ1-1
size: -
DNA: TGTGCCATCAGTGTGGGCCTATGGAACACTGAAGCTTTCTTT
CDR3: CAISVGLWNTEAFF

length: 15
D: -
V: TRBV7-2
J: TRBJ2-5
size: -
DNA: TGTGCCAGCAGCTCTTCCCGGGATCCCTGGGAGACCCAGTACTTC
CDR3: CASSSSRDPWETQYF

length: 15
D: TRBD2
V: TRBV4-3
J: TRBJ2-5
size: -
DNA: TGCGCCAGCAGCACTCGACTAGCGTACCAAGAGACCCAGTACTTC
CDR3: CASSTRLAYQETQYF

length: 13
D: -
V: TRBV10-3
J: TRBJ2-5
size: -
DNA: TGTGCCATCAGTGACAGGGGCGTTGAGACCCAGTACTTC
CDR3: CAISDRGVETQYF

length: 17
D: TRBD2
V: TRBV7-2
J: TRBJ2-3
size: -
DNA: TGTGCCAGCAGCGATCCGGGACTAGCGGGAGTGGAAAATACGCAGTATTTT
CDR3: CASSDPGLAGVENTQYF

length: 15
D: -
V: TRBV2
J: TRBJ1-5
size: -
DNA: TGTGCCAGCAGCATACGGGGGGTTAGCAATCAGCCCCAGCATTTT
CDR3: CASSIRGVSNQPQHF

length: 15
D: TRBD1
V: TRBV6-1
J: TRBJ1-6
size: -
DNA: TGTGCCAGCAGTGAAAGGGACAGGGGTAATTCACCCCTCCACTTT
CDR3: CASSERDRGNSPLHF

length: 14
D: TRBD2
V: TRBV4-2
J: TRBJ2-3
size: -
DNA: TGTGCCAGCAGCCAAGCTAGCGGAACAGATACGCAGTATTTT
CDR3: CASSQASGTDTQYF

length: 15
D: -
V: TRBV18
J: TRBJ2-5
size: -
DNA: TGTGCCAGCTCACCCCGACAGGCCTCACAAGAGACCCAGTACTTC
CDR3: CASSPRQASQETQYF

length: 14
D: -
V: TRBV7-2
J: TRBJ2-7
size: -
DNA: TGTGCCAGCAGGAGGGATGTGGGGGCGGATGAGCAGTACTTC
CDR3: CASRRDVGADEQYF

length: 13
D: -
V: TRBV30
J: TRBJ2-4
size: -
DNA: TGTGCCTGGTTGGCAGAACAGCAAAACATTCAGTACTTC
CDR3: CAWLAEQQNIQYF

length: 17
D: TRBD1
V: TRBV9
J: TRBJ2-1
size: -
DNA: TGTGCCAGCAGCGTAGAGGGACAGGGCCTCCCCTACAATGAGCAGTTCTTC
CDR3: CASSVEGQGLPYNEQFF

length: 14
D: -
V: TRBV13
J: TRBJ1-1
size: -
DNA: TGTGCCAGCAGCCCCATAGCGATGCGCACTGAAGCTTTCTTT
CDR3: CASSPIAMRTEAFF

length: 16
D: TRBD1
V: TRBV7-9
J: TRBJ2-5
size: few
DNA: TGTGCCAGCAGCACAGCATACAGGGGGCGCGGAGAGACCCAGTACTTC
CDR3: CASSTAYRGRGETQYF

length: 13
D: -
V: TRBV10-2
J: TRBJ2-5
size: -
DNA: TGCGCCAGCAGTGAGTCGACTCGCGAGACCCAGTACTTC
CDR3: CASSESTRETQYF

length: 13
D: -
V: TRBV5-6
J: TRBJ1-4
size: once
DNA: TGTGCCAGCAGCCTAACAACTAATGAAAAACTGTTTTTT
CDR3: CASSLTTNEKLFF

length: 14
D: -
V: TRBV5-1
J: TRBJ2-3
size: -
DNA: TGCGCCAGCAGCTTGGGGGGGCCCTCGGATACGCAGTATTTT
CDR3: CASSLGGPSDTQYF

length: 14
D: -
V: TRBV7-9
J: TRBJ1-4
size: -
DNA: TGTGCCAGCAGCTTATCAGAATATAATGAAAAACTGTTTTTT
CDR3: CASSLSEYNEKLFF

length: 12
D: -
V: TRBV11-2
J: TRBJ1-4
size: -
DNA: TGTGCCAGCAGCCCGAGCGGTGAAAAACTGTTTTTT
CDR3: CASSPSGEKLFF

length: 20
D: TRBD1
V: TRBV7-7
J: TRBJ1-2
size: -
DNA: TGTGCCAGCAGCTTAGAGATAGGACAGGGAAGGGGTATATCTAACTATGGCTACACCTTC
CDR3: CASSLEIGQGRGISNYGYTF

length: 15
D: -
V: TRBV7-2
J: TRBJ2-3
size: -
DNA: TGTGCCAGCAGCTTAGTAGGACAGCGCACAGATACGCAGTATTTT
CDR3: CASSLVGQRTDTQYF

length: 16
D: -
V: TRBV11-3
J: TRBJ2-3
size: -
DNA: TGTGCCAGCAGCTTAGGGGCTAGCACATACACAGATACGCAGTATTTT
CDR3: CASSLGASTYTDTQYF

length: 15
D: TRBD2
V: TRBV5-1
J: TRBJ2-2
size: -
DNA: TGCGCCAGCACCCCTAGCGGGGGAAATTTGGGGGAGCTGTTTTTT
CDR3: CASTPSGGNLGELFF

length: 15
D: TRBD2
V: TRBV7-6
J: TRBJ2-1
size: -
DNA: TGTGCCAGCAGCTTTACTAGCGGGGGGGCCAATGAGCAGTTCTTC
CDR3: CASSFTSGGANEQFF

length: 14
D: -
V: TRBV4-2
J: TRBJ2-4
size: -
DNA: TGTGCCAGCAGCCAAGGAGGGGGAATGAACATTCAGTACTTC
CDR3: CASSQGGGMNIQYF

length: 16
D: -
V: TRBV15
J: TRBJ2-1
size: once
DNA: TGTGCCACCAGCAGTCCCTTGGGGAGCTCCTACAATGAGCAGTTCTTC
CDR3: CATSSPLGSSYNEQFF

length: 15
D: TRBD1
V: TRBV10-2
J: TRBJ2-7
size: -
DNA: TGCGCCAGCAGTGAGCCAGGGGGTATTTTTGACGAGCAGTACTTC
CDR3: CASSEPGGIFDEQYF

length: 17
D: -
V: TRBV7-6
J: TRBJ1-1
size: -
DNA: TGTGCCAGCAGCTTAGCGCCCTTACAGGGTATGGCCACTGAAGCTTTCTTT
CDR3: CASSLAPLQGMATEAFF

length: 14
D: TRBD1
V: TRBV2
J: TRBJ1-5
size: -
DNA: TGTGCCAGCAGTGCGGACAGGAACAATCAGCCCCAGCATTTT
CDR3: CASSADRNNQPQHF

length: 16
D: TRBD2
V: TRBV5-4
J: TRBJ2-2
size: once
DNA: TGTGCCAGCAGCTTAAAGCGGGGGGGTAACACCGGGGAGCTGTTTTTT
CDR3: CASSLKRGGNTGELFF

length: 17
D: TRBD1
V: TRBV4-3
J: TRBJ2-6
size: many
DNA: TGCGCCAGCAGCCAACAGGGGGCCAACTCTGGGGCCAACGTCCTGACTTTC
CDR3: CASSQQGANSGANVLTF

length: 14
D: TRBD1
V: TRBV2
J: TRBJ1-2
size: -
DNA: TGTGCCAGCAGTGAGTTGGGACAGGTTGATGGCTACACCTTC
CDR3: CASSELGQVDGYTF

length: 14
D: TRBD1
V: TRBV6-5
J: TRBJ1-1
size: -
DNA: TGTGCCAGCAGTTACTCACCGGGACAGGGGTCAGCTTTCTTT
CDR3: CASSYSPGQGSAFF

length: 17
D: TRBD1
V: TRBV4-3
J: TRBJ1-3
size: -
DNA: TGCGCCAGCAGCCAAGAGCAAGCAGGGGGCTCTGGAAACACCATATATTTT
CDR3: CASSQEQAGGSGNTIYF

length: 16
D: -
V: TRBV5-1
J: TRBJ2-5
size: once
DNA: TGCGCCAGCAGTCCCGGGGTAGCGGCATCCCAAGAGACCCAGTACTTC
CDR3: CASSPGVAASQETQYF

length: 13
D: -
V: TRBV6-4
J: TRBJ2-7
size: -
DNA: TGTGCCAGCAGTGCCGGACTGGGGGGCGAGCAGTACTTC
CDR3: CASSAGLGGEQYF

length: 14
D: TRBD2
V: TRBV10-3
J: TRBJ2-1
size: -
DNA: TGTGCCATCAGTGGGACTAGCGGGTACAATGAGCAGTTCTTC
CDR3: CAISGTSGYNEQFF

length: 14
D: -
V: TRBV13
J: TRBJ2-3
size: once
DNA: TGTGCCAGCAGCTTAGTAGGGGCAGAGGATACGCAGTATTTT
CDR3: CASSLVGAEDTQYF

length: 16
D: TRBD2
V: TRBV12-5
J: TRBJ2-1
size: -
DNA: TGTGCTAGTGGTTTGGTACTGAGCGGGGATTACAATGAGCAGTTCTTC
CDR3: CASGLVLSGDYNEQFF

length: 13
D: -
V: TRBV4-3
J: TRBJ1-1
size: once
DNA: TGCGCCAGCAGCCAAGGTACAACTACGGTAGCTTTCTTT
CDR3: CASSQGTTTVAFF

length: 15
D: -
V: TRBV6-5
J: TRBJ2-7
size: -
DNA: TGTGCCAGCAGTTACTCCCGGGACTTGTGGTTCGAGCAGTACTTC
CDR3: CASSYSRDLWFEQYF

length: 14
D: TRBD1
V: TRBV30
J: TRBJ1-2
size: -
DNA: TGTGCCTGGAGTGTAGGGACAGATAACTATGGCTACACCTTC
CDR3: CAWSVGTDNYGYTF

length: 18
D: TRBD2
V: TRBV4-2
J: TRBJ2-7
size: -
DNA: TGTGCCAGCAGCCAAGATACGGCTAGCGGGACTTTCTCCTACGAGCAGTACTTC
CDR3: CASSQDTASGTFSYEQYF

length: 17
D: TRBD2
V: TRBV5-4
J: TRBJ2-3
size: once
DNA: TGTGCCAGCAGCTTGGTCTCGCGGGGGGGCATAGCAGATACGCAGTATTTT
CDR3: CASSLVSRGGIADTQYF

length: 16
D: TRBD1
V: TRBV15
J: TRBJ1-1
size: -
DNA: TGTGCCACCAGCAAAACAGGAGGACAGGGGTTGACTGAAGCTTTCTTT
CDR3: CATSKTGGQGLTEAFF

length: 15
D: -
V: TRBV7-8
J: TRBJ2-3
size: -
DNA: TGTGCCAGCAGCGTCCGGGACTCCGGCACAGATACGCAGTATTTT
CDR3: CASSVRDSGTDTQYF

length: 15
D: -
V: TRBV6-6
J: TRBJ2-6
size: -
DNA: TGTGCCAGCAGGCAGGGAAGCTCTGGGGCCAACGTCCTGACTTTC
CDR3: CASRQGSSGANVLTF

length: 14
D: -
V: TRBV15
J: TRBJ2-7
size: -
DNA: TGTGCCACCAGCAGAGGTGGTTCAGGGCGGGAGCAGTACTTC
CDR3: CATSRGGSGREQYF

length: 17
D: TRBD2
V: TRBV5-4
J: TRBJ2-1
size: -
DNA: TGTGCCAGCAGCTCCACCGTTAGCGGGGGGGCCGGGGATGAGCAGTTCTTC
CDR3: CASSSTVSGGAGDEQFF

length: 13
D: -
V: TRBV2
J: TRBJ1-1
size: -
DNA: TGTGCCAGCAGTGAGAGAGGAAGCACTGAAGCTTTCTTT
CDR3: CASSERGSTEAFF

length: 15
D: TRBD1
V: TRBV7-6
J: TRBJ2-7
size: -
DNA: TGTGCCAGCAGCTTCAAAGGACAGGGGACCAACGAGCAGTACTTC
CDR3: CASSFKGQGTNEQYF

length: 15
D: -
V: TRBV18
J: TRBJ1-2
size: -
DNA: TGTGCCAGCTCACCGGGAGGGACTATGAACTATGGCTACACCTTC
CDR3: CASSPGGTMNYGYTF

length: 15
D: TRBD1
V: TRBV6-5
J: TRBJ1-2
size: -
DNA: TGTGCCAGCAGAAGGTCGGACAGGGTAAAATATGGCTACACCTTC
CDR3: CASRRSDRVKYGYTF

length: 15
D: TRBD1
V: TRBV7-2
J: TRBJ2-5
size: -
DNA: TGTGCCAGCAGCTCAACTGACAGGGTTGGAGAGACCCAGTACTTC
CDR3: CASSSTDRVGETQYF

length: 15
D: TRBD1
V: TRBV6-6
J: TRBJ1-1
size: -
DNA: TGTGCCAGCCAACCCGGACAGGGAGTGAACACTGAAGCTTTCTTT
CDR3: CASQPGQGVNTEAFF